A single TCR beta chain is shown here with its context. Original analysis: Amplification of reference gene primers provided the estimated nucleated cell counts. This table comes from immunoSEQ multiplex PCR, and its TCRdb copy is limited to in-frame clones, with some not included. That table supplies the V and J calls and clone size; D and trimming were determined from the DNA. Found here are roughly 180,000 clones, over 70% of them singletons; the top ten hold about 5.7%. This CDR3 is 15 amino acids long. V gave up 0 bases and J gave up 6 bases, with 9 bases separating them. Germline values: CDR1 LGHDT, CDR2 YNNKEL (reference sequence). The source of the sample is a study of blood T cell repertoires in COVID-19. Study-wide background: Both acute and convalescent COVID-19 samples were obtained from the United States, Italy and Spain. PBMCs, B-cell-depleted T cells, or T cells provided the cDNA or gDNA that made up the material.

Participants' own reports of clinical history determined their cohort assignment. The source of this sequence is a woman between 40 and 50 years old with acute COVID-19. The V and J genes are TRBV3-1 (or the pseudogene TRBV3-2) and TRBJ1-6, with D uncertain. Specimen: PBMCs or T cells enriched from blood (not recorded which). CDR3 amino acids: CASSQERAPNSPLHF. As DNA, the CDR3 is TGTGCCAGCAGCCAAGAAAGAGCCCCTAATTCACCCCTCCACTTT.